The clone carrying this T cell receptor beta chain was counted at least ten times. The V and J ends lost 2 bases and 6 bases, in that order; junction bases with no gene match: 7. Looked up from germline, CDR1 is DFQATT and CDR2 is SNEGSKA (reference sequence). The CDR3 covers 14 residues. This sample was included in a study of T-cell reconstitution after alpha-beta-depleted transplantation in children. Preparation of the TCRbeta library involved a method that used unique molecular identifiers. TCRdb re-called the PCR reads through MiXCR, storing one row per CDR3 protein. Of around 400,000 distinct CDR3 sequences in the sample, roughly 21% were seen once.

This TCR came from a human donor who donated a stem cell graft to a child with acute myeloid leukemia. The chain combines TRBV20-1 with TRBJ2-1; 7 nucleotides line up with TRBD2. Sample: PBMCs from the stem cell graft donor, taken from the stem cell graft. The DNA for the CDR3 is TGCAGTGCTAGAAGCCGCGGGAGTATCAATGAGCAGTTCTTC. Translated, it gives CSARSRGSINEQFF.